The 17 T cell receptor beta chains given below trace back to one sample, sequenced in a study of blood T cell repertoires in COVID-19. This table comes from immunoSEQ multiplex PCR, and its TCRdb copy is limited to in-frame clones, with some not included. The table records over 110,000 clones, over 70% of them present only once. Sequencing was carried out using peripheral blood. The source of these receptors is a man between 70 and 80 years old who had recovered from COVID-19.

This chain connects TRBV5-1 to TRBJ1-1; 7 bases are shared with TRBD1. The V segment lost 2 bases and the J segment 4 bases; nucleotides outside the gene matches: 17. CDR1 and CDR2 from the germline V gene are SGHRS and YFSETQ. The CDR3 has 18 amino acids. CDR3 in amino acids: CASSLPERETGTITEAFF. CDR3 DNA sequence: TGCGCCAGCAGCTTACCAGAAAGGGAGACAGGGACCATCACTGAAGCTTTCTTT.

This rearrangement joins TRBV7-3 to TRBJ2-1; 12 bases line up with TRBD2. The CDR3 runs 16 residues. Trimming at V came to 6 bases and at J to 7 bases, leaving 10 bases not matched to a gene. Germline V gene lookup returns CDR1 SGHTA and CDR2 FQGTGA. Written as DNA, the CDR3 is TGTGCCAGCAGTCTATCTCTAGCGGGAGGGCAGAATGAGCAGTTCTTC. Translating it yields CASSLSLAGGQNEQFF.

The chain combines TRBV27 with TRBJ2-7, with 12 bases lining up with TRBD2. This CDR3 comprises 17 residues. V was clipped by 4 bases and J by 3 bases; unmatched bases: 10. Germline V CDR1 and CDR2: MNHEY, SMNVEV (reference sequence). The CDR3 sequence: CASSSGTSGLHIYEQYF. The CDR3 DNA reads TGTGCCAGCAGTTCCGGGACTAGCGGGCTCCACATCTACGAGCAGTACTTC.

This chain links TRBV6-5 with TRBJ2-3, with 7 bases that match TRBD1. V was pared by 5 bases and J by 6 bases, with 2 bases of the junction left unmatched. CDR1 and CDR2 (germline): MNHEY, SVGAGI. This CDR3 has 12 amino acids. CDR3 region: CASSTGVDTQYF. The CDR3 DNA reads as TGTGCCAGCAGTACAGGGGTCGATACGCAGTATTTT.

A remark on this clone: This sample includes further DNA sequences coding for the same CDR3. The CDR3 region is CASSVGGTQETQYF. The CDR3 coding sequence is TGTGCCAGCAGCGTAGGCGGGACCCAAGAGACCCAGTACTTC. The genes are TRBV9 and TRBJ2-5, with D possibly matching TRBD2 (6 bases). Germline V CDR1 and CDR2: SGDLS, YYNGEE. V was shortened by 0 bases and J by 1 base, with 7 bases between the two germline ends. The CDR3 is made up of 14 amino acids.

V usage is TRBV5-5 and J usage is TRBJ1-2, with 11 positions matching TRBD1. Germline loops: CDR1 SGHKS, CDR2 YYEKEE (reference sequence). This CDR3 spans 16 amino acids. With 4 bases clipped from V and 3 bases from J, the junction kept 8 bases outside the gene matches. The DNA of the CDR3 is TGTGCCAGCAGCAGGCAGGACAGGGGGCTTGACTATGGCTACACCTTC. Residues: CASSRQDRGLDYGYTF.

J is TRBJ2-1 and V is TRBV4-3; D perhaps matches TRBD1 (6 bases). Trimming removed 0 bases from V and 6 bases from J, with 9 bases in between. This CDR3 comprises 14 residues. The germline V gene encodes CDR1 LGHNA and CDR2 YSLEER. The CDR3 sequence: CASSQDPRGNEQFF. CDR3 DNA sequence: TGCGCCAGCAGCCAAGATCCCAGGGGCAATGAGCAGTTCTTC.

This chain links TRBV2 with TRBJ2-1, with 8 bases identical to TRBD2. Germline values: CDR1 SNHLY, CDR2 FYNNEI. V shed 7 bases and J 6 bases; nucleotides not matched to a gene: 11. This CDR3 is built from 15 residues. The CDR3 region is CASIIRTGGANEQFF. The CDR3 DNA is TGTGCCAGCATTATCAGGACGGGGGGGGCCAATGAGCAGTTCTTC.

The chain has TRBV5-4 and TRBJ2-7, with 7 positions matching TRBD2. There are 15 residues in the CDR3. Losses at the gene ends were 2 bases for V and 2 bases for J; bases not matched to a gene: 7. From germline, CDR1 is SGHNT and CDR2 YYREEE (reference sequence). The CDR3 loop is CASSFGGSSAYEQYF. The CDR3, as DNA: TGTGCCAGCAGCTTCGGCGGGAGTAGCGCCTACGAGCAGTACTTC.

The rearrangement joins TRBV12-5 to TRBJ2-1; weak D call: TRBD1 (6 bases). The V gene lost 4 bases and the J gene lost 7 bases, with 11 bases spanning the gap. Germline values: CDR1 LGHNT, CDR2 FRNRAP. The CDR3 consists of 13 residues. DNA for the CDR3: TGTGCTAGTGGTTCACGGACAGATAATGAGCAGTTCTTC. Translating it yields CASGSRTDNEQFF.

This sequence joins TRBV10-3 and TRBJ2-1; 8 bases fit TRBD2. This CDR3 has 16 residues. Germline CDR1 ENHRY, CDR2 SYGVKD. V trimming: 0 bases; J trimming: 8 bases; junction bases outside the gene matches: 9. This CDR3 reads CAISESAAGGTYEQFF. Written as DNA, the CDR3 is TGTGCCATCAGTGAGTCTGCGGCGGGAGGAACCTATGAGCAGTTCTTC.

This chain uses TRBV29-1 with TRBJ2-1, with D possibly being TRBD2 (6 bases). Germline CDR1 SQVTM, CDR2 ANQGSEA. Between the trimmed V and J ends, which lost 3 bases and 0 bases, there was a span of 12 bases. CDR3 length equals 15 residues. This chain's CDR3 is CSVEGAGPSYNEQFF. The CDR3 DNA reads as TGCAGCGTTGAGGGAGCGGGCCCCTCCTACAATGAGCAGTTCTTC.

The chain carries TRBV27 and TRBJ2-3; perhaps TRBD1 as D (6 bases). V was cut by 6 bases and J by 2 bases, with 12 bases left in between. This CDR3 has 14 amino acids. Germline lookup yields CDR1 MNHEY and CDR2 SMNVEV (reference sequence). DNA of the CDR3: TGTGCCAGCAGGATGACAGGTTCCACAGATACGCAGTATTTT. Protein sequence: CASRMTGSTDTQYF.

This chain links TRBV12-5 with TRBJ2-4; 8 bases map to TRBD2. This CDR3 spans 12 amino acids. The trim removed 7 bases at V and 12 bases at J, leaving 8 bases unmatched. Germline V CDR1 and CDR2: LGHNT, FRNRAP. For the CDR3, the DNA is TGTGCTAGTGCAAGCGGGAGCGGGACTCAGTACTTC. This codes for CASASGSGTQYF. Looking up the rest from reference TRBV12-5 and TRBJ2-4 gives the full variable domain: DARVTQTPRHKVTEMGQEVTMRCQPILGHNTVFWYRQTMMQGLELLAYFRNRAPLDDSGMPKDRFSAEMPDATLATLKIQPSEPRDSAVYFCASASGSGTQYFGAGTRLSVL.

This chain connects TRBV25-1 to TRBJ2-3; 12 bases are shared with TRBD2. This CDR3 is 16 amino acids long. With 3 bases clipped from V and 4 bases from J, the junction kept 5 bases outside the gene matches. Germline V gene sequence: CDR1 MGHDK, CDR2 SYGVNS. CDR3 in amino acids: CASSDLTSGSSDTQYF. As DNA, the CDR3 is TGTGCCAGCAGTGATCTGACTAGCGGGAGCTCAGATACGCAGTATTTT.

A note on this clone: Different DNA sequences within this sample yield the same CDR3. The chain joins TRBV5-1 to TRBJ2-2; D remains ambiguous. Germline CDR1 reads SGHRS; CDR2 reads YFSETQ. V was cut by 0 bases and J by 4 bases, with 7 bases left in between. This CDR3 spans 14 amino acids. The CDR3, as DNA: TGCGCCAGCAGCTTGGACAGTCTCACCGGGGAGCTGTTTTTT. Translating it yields CASSLDSLTGELFF.

The chain is built from TRBV7-8 and TRBJ2-1; D is unclear. This CDR3 is built from 11 residues. Germline V lookup: CDR1 SGHVS, CDR2 FQNEAQ. Between the trimmed V and J ends, which lost 5 bases and 7 bases, there was a span of 6 bases. DNA of the CDR3: TGTGCCAGCAGCGTAATAAATGAGCAGTTCTTC. The encoded protein is CASSVINEQFF.